These T cell receptor beta chains were read from a single sample in a study of early T cells in non-severe SARS-CoV-2 infection. MiXCR, applied by TCRdb to the 5' RACE reads, yields one record per CDR3 protein. The data show tens of thousands of distinct CDR3 sequences, roughly 9.4% seen once. Here the sequenced sample was whole blood, taken at baseline. Every receptor here comes from an adult who was a healthcare worker with PCR-confirmed SARS-CoV-2 infection or an uninfected control (not recorded which). Both conserved end residues are part of each CDR3. D genes are given only for firm matches. Not every row has a clone size; where given, it reads once, few, many or a size class.

many	TRBV10-3	TRBD2	TRBJ2-7	CAISETPPSGIGYEQYF	TGTGCCATCAGTGAGACCCCTCCTAGCGGGATAGGTTACGAGCAGTACTTC
NA	TRBV29-1	NA	TRBJ2-2	CSVGRDTGELFF	TGCAGCGTTGGGAGGGACACCGGGGAGCTGTTTTTT
NA	TRBV20-1	TRBD1	TRBJ2-2	CSARLGQGQGGELFF	TGCAGTGCTAGATTAGGACAGGGGCAAGGCGGGGAGCTGTTTTTT
many	TRBV28	TRBD2	TRBJ2-6	CASSRFLAAKGSGANVLTF	TGTGCCAGCAGCCGATTCCTAGCGGCTAAGGGTTCTGGGGCCAACGTCCTGACTTTC
many	TRBV18	TRBD1	TRBJ1-5	CASSRDRAKDQPQHF	TGTGCCAGCAGCAGAGACAGGGCTAAGGATCAGCCCCAGCATTTT
few	TRBV7-9	TRBD1	TRBJ1-4	CASSPVTGIEEKLFF	TGTGCCAGCAGCCCCGTGACAGGGATTGAGGAAAAACTGTTTTTT
NA	TRBV7-9	NA	TRBJ1-2	CASSLVLANYGYTF	TGTGCCAGCAGCTTAGTATTGGCTAACTATGGCTACACCTTC
few	TRBV7-3	NA	TRBJ2-1	CASSLGAGGANEQFF	TGTGCCAGCAGCTTAGGTGCGGGCGGTGCGAATGAGCAGTTCTTC
few	TRBV20-1	TRBD1	TRBJ2-7	CSAPGQGGSYEQYF	TGCAGTGCTCCCGGACAGGGAGGATCATACGAGCAGTACTTC
many	TRBV5-1	TRBD1	TRBJ1-1	CASSRSGTGIMNTEAFF	TGCGCCAGCAGCCGATCCGGGACAGGGATCATGAACACTGAAGCTTTCTTT
NA	TRBV10-1	TRBD2	TRBJ2-5	CASSESTSKEAQYF	TGCGCCAGCAGTGAGTCGACTAGCAAGGAGGCCCAGTACTTC